What follows describes a single T cell receptor beta chain. Its antigen remains unidentified. The data originate from a study of shared clonotypes between healthy human individuals. Repertoires were generated with immunoSEQ multiplex PCR, while TCRdb's copy carries only in-frame clones and drops some. The data hold some 2,500,000 clones, with roughly 93% observed a single time. Study results and limitations: Read depth was anticipated to influence clonotype sharing among donors. Sampling was confined to blood; repertoires within tissues likely differ.

Study donors comprised healthy, HIV-negative adults devoid of recent acute infection or vaccination. Sequencing was carried out using naive CD4+ T cells from PBMCs. Subset: CD45RA+ positively selected. This TCR derives from a man younger than 30 in good health. Some clones in this sample may be carry-over from other donors' samples.

CDR3 DNA: TGTGCCAGCAGTAGAGCGGGAGGGCTGGGGCAAGAGACCCAGTACTTC. As protein: CASSRAGGLGQETQYF. V usage is TRBV2 and J usage is TRBJ2-5, with 10 bases that match TRBD2. The J segment lost 2 bases and the V segment lost 5 bases, leaving 8 bases of the junction unmatched. The germline V gene encodes CDR1 SNHLY and CDR2 FYNNEI. There are 16 residues in the CDR3.